The 4 T cell receptor beta chains presented below share a single source sample, sequenced in a study of T-cell memory formation after mild COVID-19. In TCRdb, the 5' RACE reads were re-called with MiXCR into one record per CDR3 protein. The sample consists of 550,000 to 600,000 distinct CDR3 sequences, less than 25% of them appearing once. Specimen: PBMCs or a T cell subset sorted from them (not recorded which). All receptors derive from an adult woman who had mild COVID-19 (a few samples of this study predate the infection). Cell type and time point are not known.

CDR3 residues: CASSLEGPGGGTDTQYF. CDR3 coding DNA: TGTGCCAGCAGCTTAGAGGGGCCGGGGGGCGGCACAGATACGCAGTATTTT. V is TRBV7-2 and J is TRBJ2-3, with D perhaps TRBD2 (7 bases). CDR1 and CDR2 from the germline V gene are SGHTA and FQGNSA. This CDR3 has 17 amino acids. With 1 base removed from V and 1 base from J, the gap between germline ends came to 15 bases.

This clonotype was observed a few times. The genes are TRBV5-4 and TRBJ1-1; no firm D call. V was cut by 0 bases and J by 1 base, with 7 bases left in between. The V gene's germline CDR1 is SGHNT and CDR2 YYREEE (reference sequence). The CDR3 contains 14 residues. The CDR3 spells CASSLEVTNTEAFF. The DNA of the CDR3 is TGTGCCAGCAGCTTGGAAGTTACGAACACTGAAGCTTTCTTT.

This clonotype has a count of ten or more. The chain is built from TRBV25-1 and TRBJ1-1; D call uncertain. Trimming took 3 bases from V and 2 from J, leaving 4 bases between them. The CDR3 length is 12 residues. Germline V gene sequence: CDR1 MGHDK, CDR2 SYGVNS. The CDR3 DNA sequence: TGTGCCAGCAGTGAGGTAAACACTGAAGCTTTCTTT. As protein: CASSEVNTEAFF.

In its sample, this clonotype was seen a few times. This chain connects TRBV10-3 to TRBJ2-7; tentatively, D is TRBD1 or TRBD2 (5 bases each). Looked up from germline, CDR1 is ENHRY and CDR2 is SYGVKD. V was trimmed by 3 bases and J by 6 bases, leaving 12 bases between them. The CDR3 totals 13 residues. CDR3 bases: TGTGCCATCAGTGACGGGGCCAGGGCCGAGCAGTACTTC. Protein: CAISDGARAEQYF.